This record concerns one T cell receptor (beta chain) sequence. The sample belongs to a study of preoperative IRX-2 immunotherapy in early breast cancer. The treatment is: preoperative locoregional IRX-2 cytokine immunotherapy. Samples came from a phase Ib trial of preoperative locoregional IRX-2 cytokine immunotherapy. Generated by immunoSEQ multiplex PCR, the TCRdb table keeps only in-frame clones and is missing some. The data contain tens of thousands of clones, 70% to 85% of them singletons. CDR3 length: 15 amino acids. V lost 5 bases and J lost 6, with 20 bases in between. Per germline, CDR1 SGHNT and CDR2 YENEEA.

The J gene is TRBJ2-7, the V gene TRBV11-3; TRBD1 is a possible D gene (6 bases). Collection took place from a patient treated with IRX-2 immunotherapy. This TCR was sampled from a human donor with breast cancer. In nucleotides, the CDR3 is TGTGCCAGCAGCACCACGACCTCCAGGGACACCGAGCAGTACTTC. This sequence encodes CASSTTTSRDTEQYF.